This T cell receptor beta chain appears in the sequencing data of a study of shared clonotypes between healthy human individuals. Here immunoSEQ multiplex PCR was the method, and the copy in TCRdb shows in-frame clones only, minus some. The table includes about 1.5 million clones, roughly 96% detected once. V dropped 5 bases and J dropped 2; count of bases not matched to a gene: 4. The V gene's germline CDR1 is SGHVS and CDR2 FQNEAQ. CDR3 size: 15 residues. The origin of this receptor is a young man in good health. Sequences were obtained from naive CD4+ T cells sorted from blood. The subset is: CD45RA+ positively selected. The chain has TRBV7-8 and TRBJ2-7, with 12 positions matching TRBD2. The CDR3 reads CASSTRTSGTYEQYF. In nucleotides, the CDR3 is TGTGCCAGCAGCACCCGGACTAGCGGGACCTACGAGCAGTACTTC.